Sequencing of this T cell receptor (beta chain) was carried out in a study of response to subunit inactivated influenza vaccine. The study's findings and limits: With each seasonal influenza vaccination, the authors suggested, few new T cells are recruited.

This CDR3 spans 15 amino acids. CDR1 and CDR2 (germline): SQVTM, ANQGSEA. Trimming removed 7 bases from V and 3 bases from J; junction bases left unmatched: 5. TCRdb redid the calling of the RT-PCR reads with MiXCR, one entry per CDR3 protein. Of about half a million distinct CDR3 sequences listed, approximately 24% are singletons. A remark on this clonotype: The antigen is unknown.

The sequence was collected from a man aged 45-60 years who received an inactivated influenza vaccine. This rearrangement joins TRBV29-1 to TRBJ2-3; TRBD2 matches 15 bases. Sequenced here: CD4+ T cells sorted from PBMCs, sampled less than 6 days after vaccination. The CDR3 bases are TGCAGCGGGAGGGGACTAGCGGGAGGAACAGATACGCAGTATTTT. The encoded protein is CSGRGLAGGTDTQYF.